Below, 8 T cell receptor beta chains from the same sample are listed, as sequenced in a study of blood T cell repertoires in COVID-19. The data were produced by immunoSEQ multiplex PCR, yet TCRdb's version contains in-frame clones alone and is incomplete. The table records tens of thousands of clones, around 90% of them present only once. The specimen sequenced was peripheral blood. The receptors originated from a human donor in a cohort sampled during active COVID-19.

The CDR3 nucleotides read TGTGCCAGCAGCCAAGGCCCTTGGGAGCAAGATACGCAGTATTTT. It specifies CASSQGPWEQDTQYF. The chain joins TRBV3-1 (or the pseudogene TRBV3-2) to TRBJ2-3, with D possibly TRBD2 on 5 matching bases. The V and J ends lost 1 base and 5 bases respectively, with 13 bases between them. The CDR3 extends over 15 amino acids. Germline assignment: CDR1 LGHDT and CDR2 YNNKEL (reference sequence).

This clone occurred once. The chain couples TRBV28 to TRBJ1-2, with TRBD1 identical over 8 bases. The junction had 14 bases not matched to a gene; V was cut back by 6 bases and J by 5 bases. Germline V gives CDR1 MDHEN, CDR2 SYDVKM. This CDR3 has 16 residues. The CDR3 sequence is CASSRPVGQGFYGYTF. CDR3 DNA: TGTGCCAGCAGCCGCCCGGTTGGACAGGGATTTTATGGCTACACCTTC.

The chain uses TRBV7-3 and TRBJ2-2; no clear D gene. V was clipped by 2 bases and J by 7 bases, with 8 bases between them. The CDR3 extends over 13 amino acids. Germline CDR1 is SGHTA and CDR2 is FQGTGA. Here the CDR3 DNA reads TGTGCCAGCAGCTTAGTACCAGGCGGGGAGCTGTTTTTT. This translates into CASSLVPGGELFF.

This clone was recorded a few times. J is TRBJ2-1 and V is TRBV5-1; 8 bases align to TRBD2. This CDR3 has 16 residues. J gave up 2 bases and V 0 bases, and 4 bases lay outside the gene matches. CDR1 and CDR2 from the germline V gene are SGHRS and YFSETQ. This CDR3 reads CASSLGRREAYNEQFF. Written as DNA, the CDR3 is TGCGCCAGCAGCTTGGGTCGGCGGGAGGCCTACAATGAGCAGTTCTTC.

This clone was seen a handful of times. The chain carries TRBV18 and TRBJ1-4; no clear D gene. The CDR3 covers 13 residues. CDR1 is KGHSH and CDR2 is LQKENI in the germline V gene. The V end was cut by 1 base, the J end by 8 bases, with 8 bases between. The CDR3 nucleotides read TGTGCCAGCTCACCACGGGAGTCCGAAAAACTGTTTTTT. Its translation is CASSPRESEKLFF.

The J gene is TRBJ1-5, the V gene TRBV7-9, with D possibly TRBD1 on 5 matching bases. CDR3 length: 14 residues. The germline V gene has CDR1 SEHNR and CDR2 FQNEAQ (reference sequence). V gave up 1 base and J gave up 6 bases, with 10 bases separating them. Here the CDR3 DNA reads TGTGCCAGCAGCTTAGAAGGGGTGGGTCAGCCCCAGCATTTT. It translates to CASSLEGVGQPQHF.

This rearrangement joins TRBV7-2 to TRBJ2-7; D is unclear. Germline V gene sequence: CDR1 SGHTA, CDR2 FQGNSA. V was cut by 5 bases and J by 0 bases, with 8 bases left in between. This CDR3 spans 13 amino acids. The CDR3 loop reads CASSLPPSYEQYF. The CDR3 DNA follows: TGTGCCAGCAGCCTCCCTCCCTCCTACGAGCAGTACTTC.

This chain joins TRBV6-5 and TRBJ1-1; 9 bases fit TRBD1. Germline V gene sequence: CDR1 MNHEY, CDR2 SVGAGI. The CDR3 extends over 12 amino acids. With 6 bases clipped from V and 4 bases from J, the junction kept 0 bases outside the gene matches. As DNA, the CDR3 is TGTGCCAGCAGGACAGGGGGCACTGAAGCTTTCTTT. Translated, it gives CASRTGGTEAFF.